These 21 T cell receptor beta chains came from one sample sequenced in a study of response to subunit inactivated influenza vaccine. TCRdb recomputed calls from the RT-PCR reads with MiXCR, one row per CDR3 protein. The data hold about half a million distinct CDR3 sequences, with roughly 11% observed a single time. Sequences were derived from PBMCs from blood, sampled roughly 45 days after vaccination. Receptors were obtained from a man over 45 who received an inactivated influenza vaccine.

This clonotype was seen at least ten times. The chain combines TRBV6-5 with TRBJ2-7, with D maybe TRBD2 (6 bases). Germline V lookup: CDR1 MNHEY, CDR2 SVGAGI. V lost 2 bases and J 4 bases, leaving 21 bases between the germline ends. The length of the CDR3 is 17 residues. The CDR3 DNA follows: TGTGCCAGCAGTTACACGTACGGGGGACGGGACCTTTACGAGCAGTACTTC. As protein: CASSYTYGGRDLYEQYF.

The chain employs TRBV7-8 and TRBJ2-3; the D gene could be TRBD1 or TRBD2 (5 bases each). CDR3 length: 16 residues. The germline V gene has CDR1 SGHVS and CDR2 FQNEAQ. Trimming removed 3 bases from V and 2 bases from J, with 15 bases in between. This CDR3 reads CASSLVSGRVTDTQYF. The CDR3 nucleotides are TGTGCCAGCAGCTTGGTTTCGGGGCGGGTCACAGATACGCAGTATTTT.

The rearrangement links TRBV11-2 to TRBJ2-7; maybe TRBD1 (5 bases). Between the trimmed V and J ends, which lost 2 bases and 6 bases, there was a span of 20 bases. The germline CDR1 and CDR2 sequences are SGHAT and FQNNGV. The CDR3 is made up of 16 amino acids. CDR3 DNA: TGTGCCAGCAGCTTACCCGACAGTACCGCGAGAAGCGAGCAGTACTTC. This sequence encodes CASSLPDSTARSEQYF.

The chain couples TRBV20-1 to TRBJ1-5; no clear D gene. This CDR3 has 14 residues. Looked up from germline, CDR1 is DFQATT and CDR2 is SNEGSKA (reference sequence). V lost 1 base to trimming and J lost 0 bases, with 7 bases between them. The CDR3 here is CSARAEFSNQPQHF. CDR3 bases: TGCAGTGCTAGAGCGGAATTTAGCAATCAGCCCCAGCATTTT.

Ten or more counts support this clonotype. V usage is TRBV20-1 and J usage is TRBJ2-7, with D possibly TRBD2 on 6 matching bases. Trimming took off 4 bases at V and 5 bases at J, with 15 bases between the two ends. CDR1 and CDR2 (germline): DFQATT, SNEGSKA (reference sequence). The CDR3 contains 13 residues. DNA for the CDR3: TGCAGTGCTAACCGGGACTTTACTCACGAGCAGTACTTC. This sequence encodes CSANRDFTHEQYF.

This clonotype has a handful of counts. The chain is built from TRBV5-1 and TRBJ1-1, with TRBD1 matching over 11 bases. Trimming took 2 bases from V and 7 from J; bases not matched to a gene: 7. Germline values: CDR1 SGHRS, CDR2 YFSETQ. The CDR3 totals 15 residues. The CDR3 here is CASSFRTGGSSEAFF. The CDR3, as DNA: TGCGCCAGCAGCTTCCGGACAGGGGGCTCAAGTGAAGCTTTCTTT.

The chain uses TRBV6-2 or TRBV6-3 and TRBJ2-3; the match to TRBD2 covers 8 bases. The germline V gene has CDR1 MNHEY and CDR2 SVGEGT. V trimming: 2 bases; J trimming: 4 bases; junction bases outside the gene matches: 5. The CDR3 is made up of 15 amino acids. CDR3 region: CASSYAGTSADTQYF. The CDR3 DNA reads as TGTGCCAGCAGTTACGCCGGGACTAGTGCAGATACGCAGTATTTT.

This clonotype was counted between two and nine times. The gene calls are TRBV12-3 or TRBV12-4 and TRBJ2-1; 7 nucleotides line up with TRBD1. V was clipped by 6 bases and J by 0 bases; unmatched bases: 2. There are 14 residues in the CDR3. The CDR3 DNA sequence: TGTGCCAGCAGGGCAGGGGGCTCCTACAATGAGCAGTTCTTC. The encoded protein is CASRAGGSYNEQFF.

The chain joins TRBV7-6 to TRBJ2-5; D might be TRBD2 (6 bases). Germline V lookup: CDR1 SGHVS, CDR2 FNYEAQ. Trimming pared 0 bases from V and 5 bases from J, leaving 13 bases between. This CDR3 has 15 amino acids. The CDR3 DNA follows: TGTGCCAGCAGCTTAGCGCCAGGGAGGAAGGAGACCCAGTACTTC. It translates to CASSLAPGRKETQYF.

This clonotype was counted a few times. This chain links TRBV7-3 with TRBJ2-3; possibly TRBD2 for D (6 bases). This CDR3 is built from 16 residues. CDR1 is SGHTA and CDR2 is FQGTGA in the germline V gene. V lost 3 bases and J lost 4, with 17 bases in between. Written as DNA, the CDR3 is TGTGCCAGCAGCTTTCAAAGCGCGGGGAGCTCAGATACGCAGTATTTT. This sequence encodes CASSFQSAGSSDTQYF.

The V call is TRBV20-1, the J call TRBJ1-3, with a weak D call TRBD1 (6 bases). Trimming removed 6 bases at V and 0 bases at J, with 12 bases between. From germline, CDR1 is DFQATT and CDR2 SNEGSKA (reference sequence). This CDR3 region has 14 residues. The CDR3, as DNA: TGCAGTGCGTCGACAGGTTTCTCTGGAAACACCATATATTTT. Encoded protein: CSASTGFSGNTIYF.

This clonotype was picked up many times. The chain links TRBV7-9 to TRBJ1-2; the match to TRBD1 covers 8 bases. Germline trimming cut 2 bases from V and 6 bases from J; bases unmatched to any gene: 11. This CDR3 is built from 16 residues. Per the germline V gene, CDR1 is SEHNR and CDR2 is FQNEAQ (reference sequence). As DNA, the CDR3 is TGTGCCAGCAGCTTATTGAACAGGGGGAACATCCATGGCTACACCTTC. Translated: CASSLLNRGNIHGYTF.

This clonotype was counted only a few times. V is TRBV12-3 or TRBV12-4 and J is TRBJ1-1, with 7 bases identical to TRBD1. V was clipped by 7 bases and J by 8 bases; unmatched bases: 10. CDR3 length: 13 residues. CDR3 nucleotides: TGTGCCAGCACTCCCAGGGGGTCATTGGAAGCTTTCTTT. Amino acid sequence: CASTPRGSLEAFF.

V usage is TRBV6-1 and J usage is TRBJ1-2; maybe TRBD1 (5 bases). Germline V gene data show CDR1 as MNHNS and CDR2 as SASEGT. CDR3 size: 13 residues. V lost 5 bases and J lost 8, with 15 bases in between. CDR3 DNA: TGTGCCAGCAGTACCGGGGCCCTCACGGGCTACACCTTC. Encoded protein: CASSTGALTGYTF.

This clonotype was found a few times. Here the CDR3 reads CASRPTGTARQETQYF. Written as DNA, the CDR3 is TGTGCCAGCAGGCCAACCGGGACAGCCCGCCAAGAGACCCAGTACTTC. The chain joins TRBV12-3 or TRBV12-4 to TRBJ2-5; 7 bases fit TRBD1. With 6 bases clipped from V and 1 base from J, the junction kept 11 bases outside the gene matches. This CDR3 is built from 16 residues.

This clonotype was detected many times. The V gene is TRBV28, the J gene TRBJ2-1, with no clear D. The length of the CDR3 is 15 residues. Looked up from germline, CDR1 is MDHEN and CDR2 is SYDVKM. The V and J ends lost 2 bases and 2 bases respectively, with 10 bases between them. This chain's CDR3 is CASSLRTGPYNEQFF. As DNA, the CDR3 is TGTGCCAGCAGTTTAAGGACGGGCCCCTACAATGAGCAGTTCTTC.

This clonotype was detected only a few times. This chain connects TRBV20-1 to TRBJ1-4, with D maybe TRBD1 (5 bases). V lost 6 bases and J 9 bases, leaving 20 bases between the germline ends. The length of the CDR3 is 14 residues. The V gene's germline CDR1 is DFQATT and CDR2 SNEGSKA (reference sequence). DNA for the CDR3: TGCAGTGCCAGAAGGGGCAGCCTTGCTAAAAAACTGTTTTTT. As protein: CSARRGSLAKKLFF.

The V gene is TRBV9, the J gene TRBJ2-2, with 8 nucleotides matching TRBD2. The CDR3 is 13 residues long. CDR1 SGDLS and CDR2 YYNGEE come from the germline V gene. Unmatched junction bases numbered 4, after V lost 6 bases and J lost 6 bases. The CDR3 reads CASTSAGAGELFF. The CDR3, as DNA: TGTGCCAGCACTTCAGCGGGAGCCGGGGAGCTGTTTTTT.

In this sample, this clonotype turned up a few times. The V call is TRBV5-6, the J call TRBJ2-5; tentatively, D is TRBD2 (5 bases). V shed 8 bases and J shed 5 bases, with 19 bases lying between them. The CDR3 runs 14 residues. Per the germline V gene, CDR1 is SGHDT and CDR2 is YYEEEE. The CDR3 nucleotides are TGTGCCAGAAAAAAATTGGACTGCATTGAGACCCAGTACTTC. Translating it yields CARKKLDCIETQYF.

This clonotype was seen many times. The CDR3 protein is CSASPQNTDTQYF. CDR3 in DNA: TGCAGTGCTAGTCCTCAAAACACAGATACGCAGTATTTT. V is TRBV20-1 and J is TRBJ2-3; D remains unclear. This CDR3 comprises 13 residues. The V and J ends lost 3 bases and 2 bases respectively, with 9 bases between them. Germline loops: CDR1 DFQATT, CDR2 SNEGSKA (reference sequence).

This clonotype was observed many times. The gene calls are TRBV7-6 and TRBJ2-7, with TRBD2 matching over 11 bases. This CDR3 spans 19 amino acids. The junction had 14 bases not matched to a gene; V was cut back by 1 base and J by 3 bases. Germline CDR1 and CDR2: SGHVS and FNYEAQ. The CDR3 coding sequence is TGTGCCAGCAGCTTAGATTGGGCTAGCGGGAGGAAAATCAACTACGAGCAGTACTTC. It codes for CASSLDWASGRKINYEQYF.